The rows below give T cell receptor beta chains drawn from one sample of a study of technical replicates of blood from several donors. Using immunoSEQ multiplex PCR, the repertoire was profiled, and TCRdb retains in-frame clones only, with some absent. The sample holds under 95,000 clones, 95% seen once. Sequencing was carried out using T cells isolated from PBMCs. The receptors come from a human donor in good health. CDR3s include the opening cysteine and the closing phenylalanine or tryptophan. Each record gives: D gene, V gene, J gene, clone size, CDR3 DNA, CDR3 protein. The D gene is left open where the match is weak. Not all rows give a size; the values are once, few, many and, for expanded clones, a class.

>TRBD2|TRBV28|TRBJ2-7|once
TGTGCCAGCAACCAGGTGCTGCGGGGGGTCTACGAGCAGTACTTC
CASNQVLRGVYEQYF
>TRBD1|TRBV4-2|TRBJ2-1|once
TGTGCCAGCAGCCAAGTGGTCGGGACAGCATACAATGAGCAGTTCTTC
CASSQVVGTAYNEQFF
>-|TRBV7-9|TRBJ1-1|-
TGTGCCAGCAGCCCGCTCGGGTTAAACACTGAAGCTTTCTTT
CASSPLGLNTEAFF
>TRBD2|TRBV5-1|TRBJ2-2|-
TGCGCCAGCAGCTTCGGCGGGGGGGCCGGGGAGCTGTTTTTT
CASSFGGGAGELFF
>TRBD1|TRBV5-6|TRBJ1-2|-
TGTGCCAGCAGCCCCGACAGGGGGACCTATGGCTACACCTTC
CASSPDRGTYGYTF
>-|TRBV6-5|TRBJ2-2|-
TGTGCCAGCAGTTACTCGCGGGGGCTGACCGGGGAGCTGTTTTTT
CASSYSRGLTGELFF
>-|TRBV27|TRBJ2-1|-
TGTGCCAGCAGTTACCCGCAGGGAAACAATGAGCAGTTCTTC
CASSYPQGNNEQFF
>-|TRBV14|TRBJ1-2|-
TGTGCCAGCAGCCAGACAGACTATGGCTACACCTTC
CASSQTDYGYTF
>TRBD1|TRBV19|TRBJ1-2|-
TGTGCCAGTATGACAGGGAGCTCCATTAACTATGGCTACACCTTC
CASMTGSSINYGYTF
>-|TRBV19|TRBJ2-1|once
TGTGCCAGTAGTATTCTCCAGCGCAGACTCTCCTACAATGAGCAGTTCTTC
CASSILQRRLSYNEQFF
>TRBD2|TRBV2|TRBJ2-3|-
TGTGCCAGCAGGCGGACTAGTATGGCAGATACGCAGTATTTT
CASRRTSMADTQYF
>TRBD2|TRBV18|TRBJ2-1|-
TGTGCCAGCTCACCACCGGGGGGGAAGGAGTACAATGAGCAGTTCTTC
CASSPPGGKEYNEQFF
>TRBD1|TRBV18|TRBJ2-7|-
TGTGCCAGCTCACCAGGGGCCGGGACAGCCTACGAGCAGTACTTC
CASSPGAGTAYEQYF
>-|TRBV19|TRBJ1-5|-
TGTGCCAGTAGTATTCCGCTCGCGGGGGGGGGCAATCAGCCCCAGCATTTT
CASSIPLAGGGNQPQHF
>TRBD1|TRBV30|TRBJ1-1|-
TGTGCCTGGAATGGGTCCCCGGGACAGGGGGGAATGAACACTGAAGCTTTCTTT
CAWNGSPGQGGMNTEAFF
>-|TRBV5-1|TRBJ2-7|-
TGCGCCAGCATTGCGGCAGAAGGTGGCGAGCAGTACTTC
CASIAAEGGEQYF
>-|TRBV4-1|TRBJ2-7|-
TGCGCCAGCAGCCAAACCCCCGGGATATCCTACGAGCAGTACTTC
CASSQTPGISYEQYF
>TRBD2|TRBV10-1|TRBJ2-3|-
TGCGCCAGCCGGGCTAGCGGGAGTCGCGGAGATACGCAGTATTTT
CASRASGSRGDTQYF
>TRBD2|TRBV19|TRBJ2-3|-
TGTGCCAGTAGTCCTAGACTAGCGGGGGGAACAGATACGCAGTATTTT
CASSPRLAGGTDTQYF
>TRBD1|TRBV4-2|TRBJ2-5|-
TGTGCCAGCAGCCAAGTACAGACAGGGGGCATCCAAGAGACCCAGTACTTC
CASSQVQTGGIQETQYF
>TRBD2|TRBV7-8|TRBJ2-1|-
TGTGCCAGCAGCCTGGGACTAGCTGGAGGTGAGCAGTTCTTC
CASSLGLAGGEQFF
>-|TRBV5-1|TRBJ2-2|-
TGCGCCAGCAGCGCCAACTCAGGGTTACACGGGGAGCTGTTTTTT
CASSANSGLHGELFF